This T cell receptor (beta chain) was profiled in a study of Ad26.COV2.S vaccination and SARS-CoV-2 variants. Study-wide background: The study gave Ad26.COV2.S intramuscularly, once or twice 56 days apart.

Turning to this clone: The antigen is undetermined.

The data were produced by immunoSEQ multiplex PCR, yet TCRdb's version contains in-frame clones alone and is incomplete. The sample holds about 390,000 clones, 92% seen once. General study findings and limits: Measurements of TCR breadth and depth may have given underestimates of the total T cell responses. The study found higher spike-specific TCR breadth in vaccine than placebo recipients. Similar non-spike TCR breadth was seen in vaccine and placebo recipients.

The treatment was: around 19 received Ad26.COV2.S at low or high dose, single or two shots; about 5 received placebo; per-sample allocation not given. At day 63 after the first vaccine or placebo injection, samples were drawn. V lost 5 bases, J lost 6 bases, and 11 bases lay in between. Germline CDR1 reads DFQATT; CDR2 reads SNEGSKA (reference sequence). The CDR3 is 11 residues long. The chain links TRBV20-1 to TRBJ2-7, with D perhaps matching TRBD2 (5 bases). The clonotype comes from a person between 18 and 60 years old who received the Ad26.COV2.S COVID-19 vaccine or a placebo. Sequenced material: peripheral blood, taken in a trial of Ad26.COV2.S vaccine versus placebo. The CDR3 here is CSALRGIEQYF. Here the CDR3 DNA reads TGCAGTGCTCTCCGGGGTATCGAGCAGTACTTC.